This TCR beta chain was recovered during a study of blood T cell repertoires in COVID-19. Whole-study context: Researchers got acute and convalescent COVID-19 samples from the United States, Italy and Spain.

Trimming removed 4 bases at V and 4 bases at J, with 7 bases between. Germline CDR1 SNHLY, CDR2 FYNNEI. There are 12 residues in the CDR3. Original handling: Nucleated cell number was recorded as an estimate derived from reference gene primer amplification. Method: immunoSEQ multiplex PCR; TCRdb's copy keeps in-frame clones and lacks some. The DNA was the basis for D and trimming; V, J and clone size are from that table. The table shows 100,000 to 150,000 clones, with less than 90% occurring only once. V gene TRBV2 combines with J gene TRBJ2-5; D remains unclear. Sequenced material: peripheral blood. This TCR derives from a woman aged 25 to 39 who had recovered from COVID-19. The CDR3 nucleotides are TGTGCCAGCAGTGTAGTCGCAGAGACCCAGTACTTC. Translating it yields CASSVVAETQYF.